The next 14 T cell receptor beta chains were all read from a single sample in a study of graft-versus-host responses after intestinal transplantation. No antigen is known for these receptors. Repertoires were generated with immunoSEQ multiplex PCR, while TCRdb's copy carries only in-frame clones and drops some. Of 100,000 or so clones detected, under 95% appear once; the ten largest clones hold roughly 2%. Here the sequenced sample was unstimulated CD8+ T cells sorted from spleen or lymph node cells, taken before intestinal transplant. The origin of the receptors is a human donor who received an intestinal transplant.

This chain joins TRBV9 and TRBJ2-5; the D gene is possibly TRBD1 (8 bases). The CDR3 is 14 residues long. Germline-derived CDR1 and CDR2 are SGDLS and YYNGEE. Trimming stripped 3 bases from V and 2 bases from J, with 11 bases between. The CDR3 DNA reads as TGTGCCAGCAGCGAACAGGGGGGGCAAGAGACCCAGTACTTC. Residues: CASSEQGGQETQYF.

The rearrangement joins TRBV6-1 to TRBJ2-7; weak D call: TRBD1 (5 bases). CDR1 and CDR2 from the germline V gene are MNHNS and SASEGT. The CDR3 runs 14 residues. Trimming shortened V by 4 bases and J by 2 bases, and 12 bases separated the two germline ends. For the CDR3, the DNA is TGTGCCAGCAGTGGAATGACAGCTACCTACGAGCAGTACTTC. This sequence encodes CASSGMTATYEQYF.

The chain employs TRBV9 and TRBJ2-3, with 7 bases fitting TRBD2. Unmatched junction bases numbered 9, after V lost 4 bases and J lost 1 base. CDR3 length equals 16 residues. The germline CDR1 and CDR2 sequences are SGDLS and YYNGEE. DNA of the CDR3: TGTGCCAGCAGCCCTCATATTGCGGGGGGCACAGATACGCAGTATTTT. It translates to CASSPHIAGGTDTQYF.

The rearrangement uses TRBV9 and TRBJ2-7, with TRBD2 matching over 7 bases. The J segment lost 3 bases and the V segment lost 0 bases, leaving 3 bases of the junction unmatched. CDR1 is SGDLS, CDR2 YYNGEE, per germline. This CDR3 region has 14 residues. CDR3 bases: TGTGCCAGCAGCGTAGGATCGGGGGGCTACGAGCAGTACTTC. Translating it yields CASSVGSGGYEQYF.

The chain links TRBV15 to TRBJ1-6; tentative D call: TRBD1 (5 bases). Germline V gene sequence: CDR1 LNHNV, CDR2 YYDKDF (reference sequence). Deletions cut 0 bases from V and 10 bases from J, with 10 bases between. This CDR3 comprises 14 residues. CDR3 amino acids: CATSRDVGPSPLHF. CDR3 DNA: TGTGCCACCAGCAGAGATGTGGGGCCCTCACCCCTCCACTTT.

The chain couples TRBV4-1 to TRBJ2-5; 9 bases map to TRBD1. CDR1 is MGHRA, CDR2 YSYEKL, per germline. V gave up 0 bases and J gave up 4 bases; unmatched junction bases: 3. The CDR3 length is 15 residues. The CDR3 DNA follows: TGCGCCAGCAGCCAAGATTTGACAGGGGGAGAGACCCAGTACTTC. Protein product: CASSQDLTGGETQYF.

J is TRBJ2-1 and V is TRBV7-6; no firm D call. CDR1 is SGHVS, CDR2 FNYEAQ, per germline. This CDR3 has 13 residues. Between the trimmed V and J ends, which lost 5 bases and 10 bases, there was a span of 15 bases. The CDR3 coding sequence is TGTGCCAGCAGCCCATCCACGAGCGACGAGCAGTTCTTC. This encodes CASSPSTSDEQFF. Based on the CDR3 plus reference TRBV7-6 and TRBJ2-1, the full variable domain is GAGVSQSPRYKVTKRGQDVALRCDPISGHVSLYWYRQALGQGPEFLTYFNYEAQQDKSGLPNDRFSAERPEGSISTLTIQRTEQRDSAMYRCASSPSTSDEQFFGPGTRLTVL.

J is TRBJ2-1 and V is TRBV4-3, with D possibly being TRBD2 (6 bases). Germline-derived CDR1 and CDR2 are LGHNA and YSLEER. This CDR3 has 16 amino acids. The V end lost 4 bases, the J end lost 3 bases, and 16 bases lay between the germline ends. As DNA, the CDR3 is TGCGCCAGCAGCCCGGGACTGAGAGACTTCTACAATGAGCAGTTCTTC. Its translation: CASSPGLRDFYNEQFF.

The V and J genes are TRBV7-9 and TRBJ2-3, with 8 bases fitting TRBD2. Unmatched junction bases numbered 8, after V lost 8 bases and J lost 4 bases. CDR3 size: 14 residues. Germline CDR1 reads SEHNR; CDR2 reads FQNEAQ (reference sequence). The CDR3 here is CASEPIAGSDTQYF. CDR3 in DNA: TGTGCCAGCGAGCCGATAGCGGGGTCAGATACGCAGTATTTT.

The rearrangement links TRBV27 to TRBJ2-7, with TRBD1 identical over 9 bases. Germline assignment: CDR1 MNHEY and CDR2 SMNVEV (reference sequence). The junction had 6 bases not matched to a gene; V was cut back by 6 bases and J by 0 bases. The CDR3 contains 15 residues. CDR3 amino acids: CASRYRGLSSYEQYF. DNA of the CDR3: TGTGCCAGCAGGTACAGGGGGCTCAGCTCCTACGAGCAGTACTTC.

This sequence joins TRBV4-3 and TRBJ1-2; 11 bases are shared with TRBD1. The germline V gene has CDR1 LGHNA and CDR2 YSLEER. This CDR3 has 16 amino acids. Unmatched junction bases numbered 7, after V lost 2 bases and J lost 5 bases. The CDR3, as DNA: TGCGCCAGCAGCCAAAACCGGGACAGGGGGTGGTATGGCTACACCTTC. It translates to CASSQNRDRGWYGYTF.

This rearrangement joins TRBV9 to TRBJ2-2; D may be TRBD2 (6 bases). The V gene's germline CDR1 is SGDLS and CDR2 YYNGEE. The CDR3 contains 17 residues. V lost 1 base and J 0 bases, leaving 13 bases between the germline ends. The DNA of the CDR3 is TGTGCCAGCAGCGTATATATTTCGGGGGCGAACACCGGGGAGCTGTTTTTT. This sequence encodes CASSVYISGANTGELFF. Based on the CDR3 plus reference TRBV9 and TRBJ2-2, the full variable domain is DSGVTQTPKHLITATGQRVTLRCSPRSGDLSVYWYQQSLDQGLQFLIQYYNGEERAKGNILERFSAQQFPDLHSELNLSSLELGDSALYFCASSVYISGANTGELFFGEGSRLTVL.

For the CDR3, the DNA is TGTGCCAGCAGCTTAGACATCCGGGACAGCTCCTACGAGCAGTACTTC. Translating gives CASSLDIRDSSYEQYF. This chain connects TRBV7-2 to TRBJ2-7, with 7 bases identical to TRBD1. V gave up 1 base and J gave up 0 bases; unmatched junction bases: 6. CDR1 and CDR2 from the germline V gene are SGHTA and FQGNSA. This CDR3 spans 16 amino acids.

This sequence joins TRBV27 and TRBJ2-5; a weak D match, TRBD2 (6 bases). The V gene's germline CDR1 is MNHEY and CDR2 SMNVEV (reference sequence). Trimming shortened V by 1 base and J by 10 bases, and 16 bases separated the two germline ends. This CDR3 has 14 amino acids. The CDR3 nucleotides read TGTGCCAGCAGTTTATTCTTGGGGGGACCGGACCAGTACTTC. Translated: CASSLFLGGPDQYF.